This T cell receptor (beta chain) originates from a study of molecular identifiers for immune sequencing clone quantification. Source material for naive CD8 libraries was roughly 18,000 to 1,000,000 sorted cells, with 10%, 30% or 50% RNA. This CDR3 contains 15 residues. V was pared by 3 bases and J by 0 bases, with 12 bases between. Germline CDR1 reads SGHTS; CDR2 reads YDEGEE. For bulk TCR libraries, previously described methods and listed TCR primers were used. TCRdb itself ran the PCR reads through MiXCR, one entry per CDR3 protein. The sample yields 100,000 or so distinct CDR3 sequences, 30% to 35% seen once. This clonotype was counted a single time.

The chain employs TRBV5-8 and TRBJ2-5; TRBD1 might be the D (6 bases). Material for sequencing was naive CD8+ T cells from blood, with Jurkat cell RNA spiked in. The subset: FACS-sorted CD8+CD4-CCR7+CD45RA+ naive T cells. The TCR was taken from a human donor in good health. Some libraries in this study had Jurkat cell RNA spiked in. For the CDR3, the DNA is TGTGCCAGCAGCTGGCCACAGGGTTACCAAGAGACCCAGTACTTC. Amino acid sequence: CASSWPQGYQETQYF.